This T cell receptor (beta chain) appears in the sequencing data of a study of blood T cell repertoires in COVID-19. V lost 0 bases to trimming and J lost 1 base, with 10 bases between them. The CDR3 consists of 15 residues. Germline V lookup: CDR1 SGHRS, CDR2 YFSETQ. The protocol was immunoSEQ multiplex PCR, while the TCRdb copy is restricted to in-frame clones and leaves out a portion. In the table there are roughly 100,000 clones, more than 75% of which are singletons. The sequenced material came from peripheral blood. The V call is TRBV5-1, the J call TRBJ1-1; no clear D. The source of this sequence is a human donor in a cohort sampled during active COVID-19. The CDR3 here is CASSLVVGRNTEAFF. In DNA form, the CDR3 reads TGCGCCAGCAGCTTGGTGGTAGGGAGGAACACTGAAGCTTTCTTT. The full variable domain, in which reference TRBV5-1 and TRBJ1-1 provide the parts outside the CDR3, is KAGVTQTPRYLIKTRGQQVTLSCSPISGHRSVSWYQQTPGQGLQFLFEYFSETQRNKGNFPGRFSGRQFSNSRSEMNVSTLELGDSALYLCASSLVVGRNTEAFFGQGTRLTVV.